Shown below are 9 T cell receptor beta chains from a single sample sequenced in a study of cytomegalovirus exposure and HLA in healthy donors. The PCR had 60 Vbeta and 13 Jbeta primers. Here immunoSEQ multiplex PCR was the method, and the copy in TCRdb shows in-frame clones only, minus some. The data contain over 150,000 clones, approximately 74% of them singletons. The sample taken for sequencing was PBMCs. The receptors come from a man between 18 and 29 years old in good health and CMV-seronegative.

This rearrangement joins TRBV18 to TRBJ1-1; 8 bases agree with TRBD1. Looked up from germline, CDR1 is KGHSH and CDR2 is LQKENI. V was pared by 4 bases and J by 8 bases, with 3 bases of the junction left unmatched. CDR3 size: 12 residues. The chain's CDR3 is CASSLGQGEAFF. The CDR3 DNA sequence: TGTGCCAGCTCACTAGGACAGGGAGAAGCTTTCTTT. The full variable domain, completed using reference TRBV18 and TRBJ1-1, is NAGVMQNPRHLVRRRGQEARLRCSPMKGHSHVYWYRQLPEEGLKFMVYLQKENIIDESGMPKERFSAEFPKEGPSILRIQQVVRGDSAAYFCASSLGQGEAFFGQGTRLTVV.

This sequence joins TRBV4-1 and TRBJ1-5; 8 bases are a match to TRBD1. V lost 1 base and J lost 2; bases outside the gene matches: 4. This CDR3 region has 16 residues. Germline CDR1 reads MGHRA; CDR2 reads YSYEKL. The CDR3 nucleotides read TGCGCCAGCAGCCAAGGACTGGACAGGGGCAATCAGCCCCAGCATTTT. It encodes CASSQGLDRGNQPQHF.

The chain has TRBV11-2 and TRBJ1-3; 8 bases align to TRBD1. The CDR3 covers 15 residues. Per germline, CDR1 SGHAT and CDR2 FQNNGV. Germline trimming cut 5 bases from V and 5 bases from J; bases unmatched to any gene: 8. CDR3 residues: CASSKIQGERNTIYF. CDR3 in DNA: TGTGCCAGCAGCAAAATACAGGGGGAGAGAAACACCATATATTTT.

The rearrangement links TRBV7-8 to TRBJ2-7, with 9 bases lining up with TRBD1. Germline CDR1 and CDR2: SGHVS and FQNEAQ. The CDR3 runs 15 residues. The junction had 4 bases not matched to a gene; V was cut back by 2 bases and J by 2 bases. In DNA form, the CDR3 reads TGTGCCAGCAGCTTAACAGGGGGCATCACCTACGAGCAGTACTTC. It yields the protein CASSLTGGITYEQYF.

J is TRBJ1-3 and V is TRBV7-2; D is uncertain. Germline V gene data show CDR1 as SGHTA and CDR2 as FQGNSA. V was cut by 5 bases and J by 0 bases, with 8 bases left in between. This CDR3 comprises 14 residues. The CDR3 DNA follows: TGTGCCAGCAGCCGACTAGACTCTGGAAACACCATATATTTT. This codes for CASSRLDSGNTIYF.

This clone appeared many times. The V call is TRBV6-5, the J call TRBJ2-7, with TRBD1 identical over 9 bases. The germline V gene has CDR1 MNHEY and CDR2 SVGAGI. V was pared by 4 bases and J by 3 bases, with 1 base of the junction left unmatched. This CDR3 contains 13 residues. The CDR3: CASSSDRGYEQYF. The CDR3 DNA is TGTGCCAGCAGTTCGGACAGGGGCTACGAGCAGTACTTC.

This chain connects TRBV13 to TRBJ1-1, with 11 bases aligning to TRBD1. Germline loops: CDR1 PRHDT, CDR2 FYEKMQ (reference sequence). The CDR3 has 15 amino acids. V was clipped by 4 bases and J by 0 bases; unmatched bases: 1. CDR3 in amino acids: CASSWGQGVNTEAFF. The CDR3 DNA sequence: TGTGCCAGCAGCTGGGGACAGGGGGTGAACACTGAAGCTTTCTTT.

J is TRBJ1-2 and V is TRBV11-2, with D unresolved. The germline gives CDR1 SGHAT, CDR2 FQNNGV. The V end lost 1 base, the J end lost 7 bases, and 16 bases lay between the germline ends. CDR3 size: 15 residues. The CDR3 loop reads CASSLASPTDGGYTF. The DNA for the CDR3 is TGTGCCAGCAGCTTAGCTAGCCCTACAGATGGTGGCTACACCTTC.

Comments on this clone: At the DNA level, this CDR3 is encoded by other sequences in the same sample as well. This chain joins TRBV5-1 and TRBJ1-5, with no clear D. Germline values: CDR1 SGHRS, CDR2 YFSETQ. The ends were cut back, 5 bases at V and 0 bases at J, with 6 bases in the middle. CDR3 size: 13 residues. The CDR3, as DNA: TGCGCCAGCAGGCGGGATAGCAATCAGCCCCAGCATTTT. Amino acid sequence: CASRRDSNQPQHF.